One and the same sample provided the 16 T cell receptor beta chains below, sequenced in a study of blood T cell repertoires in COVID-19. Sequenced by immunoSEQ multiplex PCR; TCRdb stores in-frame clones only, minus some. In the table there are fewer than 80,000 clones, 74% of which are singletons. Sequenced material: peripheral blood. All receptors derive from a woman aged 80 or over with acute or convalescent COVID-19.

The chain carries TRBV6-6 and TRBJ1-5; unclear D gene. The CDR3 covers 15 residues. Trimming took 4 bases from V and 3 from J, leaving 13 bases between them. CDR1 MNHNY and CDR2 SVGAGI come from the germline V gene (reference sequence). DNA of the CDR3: TGTGCCAGCAGTTTGAATCGGGTCTCCAATCAGCCCCAGCATTTT. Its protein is CASSLNRVSNQPQHF.

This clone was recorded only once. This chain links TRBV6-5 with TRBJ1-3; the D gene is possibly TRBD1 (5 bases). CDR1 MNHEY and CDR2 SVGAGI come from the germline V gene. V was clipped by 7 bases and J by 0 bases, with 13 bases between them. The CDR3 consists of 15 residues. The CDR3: CASTRGGISGNTIYF. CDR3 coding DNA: TGTGCCAGCACGCGGGGGGGGATCTCTGGAAACACCATATATTTT.

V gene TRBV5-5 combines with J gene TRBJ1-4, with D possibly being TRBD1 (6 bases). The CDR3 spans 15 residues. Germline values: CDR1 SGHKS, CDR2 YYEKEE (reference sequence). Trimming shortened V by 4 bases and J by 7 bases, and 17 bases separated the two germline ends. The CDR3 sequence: CASSPTTGRVEKLFF. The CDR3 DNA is TGTGCCAGCAGCCCCACCACAGGGCGGGTTGAAAAACTGTTTTTT.

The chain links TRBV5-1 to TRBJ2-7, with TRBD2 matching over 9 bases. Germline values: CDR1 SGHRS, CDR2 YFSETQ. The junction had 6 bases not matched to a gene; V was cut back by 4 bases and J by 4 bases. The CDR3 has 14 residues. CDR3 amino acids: CASSRSGSVYEQYF. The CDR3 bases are TGCGCCAGCAGCCGTAGCGGGAGTGTGTACGAGCAGTACTTC.

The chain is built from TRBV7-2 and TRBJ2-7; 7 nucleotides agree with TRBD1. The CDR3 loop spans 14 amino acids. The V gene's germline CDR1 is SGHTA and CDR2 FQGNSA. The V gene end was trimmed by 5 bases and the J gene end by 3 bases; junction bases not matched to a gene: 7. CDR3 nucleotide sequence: TGTGCCAGCAGCCCAAGGGGACAGAACTACGAGCAGTACTTC. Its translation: CASSPRGQNYEQYF.

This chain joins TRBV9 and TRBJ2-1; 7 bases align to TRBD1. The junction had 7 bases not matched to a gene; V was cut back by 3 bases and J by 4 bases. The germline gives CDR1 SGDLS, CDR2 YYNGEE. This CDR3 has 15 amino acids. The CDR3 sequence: CASSASGTAYNEQFF. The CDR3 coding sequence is TGTGCCAGCAGCGCCTCCGGGACAGCTTACAATGAGCAGTTCTTC. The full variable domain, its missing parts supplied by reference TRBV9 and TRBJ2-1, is DSGVTQTPKHLITATGQRVTLRCSPRSGDLSVYWYQQSLDQGLQFLIQYYNGEERAKGNILERFSAQQFPDLHSELNLSSLELGDSALYFCASSASGTAYNEQFFGPGTRLTVL.

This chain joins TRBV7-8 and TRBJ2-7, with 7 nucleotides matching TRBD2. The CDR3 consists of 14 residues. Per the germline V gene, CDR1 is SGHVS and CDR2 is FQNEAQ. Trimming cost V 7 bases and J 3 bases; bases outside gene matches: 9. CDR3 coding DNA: TGTGCCAGCAAGTGGGAGGGAACCGACTACGAGCAGTACTTC. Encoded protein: CASKWEGTDYEQYF.

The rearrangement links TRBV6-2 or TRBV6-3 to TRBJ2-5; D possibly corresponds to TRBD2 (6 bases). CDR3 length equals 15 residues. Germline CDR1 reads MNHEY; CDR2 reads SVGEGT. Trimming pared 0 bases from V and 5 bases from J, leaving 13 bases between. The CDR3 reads CASSYSISSGETQYF. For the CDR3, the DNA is TGTGCCAGCAGTTACTCGATAAGTAGCGGCGAGACCCAGTACTTC.

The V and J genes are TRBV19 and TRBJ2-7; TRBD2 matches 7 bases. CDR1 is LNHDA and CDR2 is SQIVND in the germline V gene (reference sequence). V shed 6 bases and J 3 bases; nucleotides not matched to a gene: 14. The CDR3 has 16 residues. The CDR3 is CASSPTRASGNYEQYF. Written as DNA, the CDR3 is TGTGCCAGTAGCCCCACCAGGGCTAGCGGTAACTACGAGCAGTACTTC.

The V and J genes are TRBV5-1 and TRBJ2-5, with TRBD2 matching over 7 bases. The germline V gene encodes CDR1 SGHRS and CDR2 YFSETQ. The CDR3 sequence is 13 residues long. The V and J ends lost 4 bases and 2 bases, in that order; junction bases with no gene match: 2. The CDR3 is CASSPGLQETQYF. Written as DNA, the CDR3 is TGCGCCAGCAGCCCGGGACTACAAGAGACCCAGTACTTC.

CDR3 nucleotides: TGTGCCAGCAGTTATCTGGTGGCCCCAGATACGCAGTATTTT. Its translation is CASSYLVAPDTQYF. The chain joins TRBV6-2 or TRBV6-3 to TRBJ2-3, with D unresolved. The CDR3 consists of 14 residues. Germline CDR1 is MNHEY and CDR2 is SVGEGT. V was pared by 3 bases and J by 4 bases, with 11 bases between.

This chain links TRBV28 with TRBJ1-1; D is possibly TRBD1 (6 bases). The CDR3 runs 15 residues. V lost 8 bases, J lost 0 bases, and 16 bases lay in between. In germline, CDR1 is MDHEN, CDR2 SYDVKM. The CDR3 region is CASEDTGNMNTEAFF. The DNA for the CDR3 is TGTGCCAGCGAGGACACAGGGAACATGAACACTGAAGCTTTCTTT.

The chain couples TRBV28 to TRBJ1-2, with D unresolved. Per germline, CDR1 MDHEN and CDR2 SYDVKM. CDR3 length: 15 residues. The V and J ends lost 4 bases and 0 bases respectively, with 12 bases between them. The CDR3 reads CASSSPFLSNYGYTF. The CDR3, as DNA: TGTGCCAGCAGTTCCCCCTTTCTATCTAACTATGGCTACACCTTC.

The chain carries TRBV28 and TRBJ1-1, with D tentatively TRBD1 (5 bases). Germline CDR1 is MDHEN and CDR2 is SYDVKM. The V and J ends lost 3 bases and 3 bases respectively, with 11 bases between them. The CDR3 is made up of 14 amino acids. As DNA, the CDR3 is TGTGCCAGCAGTTTCAGCGGGGGGGACACTGAAGCTTTCTTT. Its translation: CASSFSGGDTEAFF.

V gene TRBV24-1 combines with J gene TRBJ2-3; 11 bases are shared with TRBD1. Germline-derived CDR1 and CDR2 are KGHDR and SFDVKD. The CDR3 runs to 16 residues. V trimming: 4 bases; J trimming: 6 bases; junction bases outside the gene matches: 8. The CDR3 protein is CATSDRTGGLLDTQYF. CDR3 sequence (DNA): TGTGCCACCAGTGACCGGACAGGGGGCCTGCTGGATACGCAGTATTTT.

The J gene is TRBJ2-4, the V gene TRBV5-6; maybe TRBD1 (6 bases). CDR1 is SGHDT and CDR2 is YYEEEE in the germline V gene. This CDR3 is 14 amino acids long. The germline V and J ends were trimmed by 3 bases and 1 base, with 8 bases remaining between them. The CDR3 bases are TGTGCCAGCAGCTCAGGGGTCGCCAAAAACATTCAGTACTTC. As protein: CASSSGVAKNIQYF. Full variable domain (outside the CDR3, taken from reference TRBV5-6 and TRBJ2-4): DAGVTQSPTHLIKTRGQQVTLRCSPKSGHDTVSWYQQALGQGPQFIFQYYEEEERQRGNFPDRFSGHQFPNYSSELNVNALLLGDSALYLCASSSGVAKNIQYFGAGTRLSVL.